This record concerns one T cell receptor (beta chain) sequence. Its antigen is unidentified. The protocol was immunoSEQ multiplex PCR, while the TCRdb copy is restricted to in-frame clones and leaves out a portion. The table lists a few hundred thousand clones, 70% to 90% of them singletons. The sample belongs to a study of Ad26.COV2.S vaccination and SARS-CoV-2 variants. Study details: Ad26.COV2.S given intramuscularly, once or twice 56 days apart. Whole-study results and caveats: Relative to placebo recipients, vaccine recipients exhibited elevated spike-specific TCR breadth. Measurement of non-spike TCR breadth gave similar results in vaccine and placebo recipients. Total T cell responses may have been underestimated by the TCR breadth and depth analyses.

Treatment reported: around 19 received Ad26.COV2.S at low or high dose, single or two shots; several received placebo; per-sample allocation not given. Sampling happened 63 days after the first vaccine or placebo injection. The V and J ends lost 4 bases and 2 bases respectively, with 10 bases between them. The CDR3 length is 14 residues. The germline V gene has CDR1 SNHLY and CDR2 FYNNEI. V gene TRBV2 combines with J gene TRBJ2-3; no firm D call. Material: peripheral blood, obtained in a trial of Ad26.COV2.S vaccine versus placebo. This sequence was found in a person between 18 and 60 years old who received the Ad26.COV2.S COVID-19 vaccine or a placebo. In DNA, the CDR3 is TGTGCCAGCAGTGGTGAAAAGGCCACAGATACGCAGTATTTT. Encoded protein: CASSGEKATDTQYF.